The present TCR beta chain was sequenced within a study of T cell responses to AZD1222 COVID-19 vaccine. General study results and limits: Baseline testing showed seropositivity in only 6 or 7 AZD1222 recipients. Without day 14 samples, only post-peak T cell repertoires were studied. Donors were largely white British and mainly female; clonal diversity was possibly underestimated.

Trimming removed 3 bases from V and 4 bases from J; junction bases left unmatched: 6. CDR1 and CDR2 from the germline V gene are ENHRY and SYGVKD. This CDR3 region has 15 residues. The protocol was immunoSEQ multiplex PCR, while the TCRdb copy is restricted to in-frame clones and leaves out a portion. The sample yields around 76,000 clones, approximately 84% seen once. A remark on this clone: Its antigen is not identified.

The TCR was taken from an adult in good health. The sample consisted of peripheral blood, taken on day 0 of AZD1222 vaccination. V and J are TRBV10-3 and TRBJ1-1; TRBD1 aligns across 9 bases. The CDR3 DNA is TGTGCCATCAGTGAACCCCCACAGGGGGCCACTGAAGCTTTCTTT. Amino acids: CAISEPPQGATEAFF.